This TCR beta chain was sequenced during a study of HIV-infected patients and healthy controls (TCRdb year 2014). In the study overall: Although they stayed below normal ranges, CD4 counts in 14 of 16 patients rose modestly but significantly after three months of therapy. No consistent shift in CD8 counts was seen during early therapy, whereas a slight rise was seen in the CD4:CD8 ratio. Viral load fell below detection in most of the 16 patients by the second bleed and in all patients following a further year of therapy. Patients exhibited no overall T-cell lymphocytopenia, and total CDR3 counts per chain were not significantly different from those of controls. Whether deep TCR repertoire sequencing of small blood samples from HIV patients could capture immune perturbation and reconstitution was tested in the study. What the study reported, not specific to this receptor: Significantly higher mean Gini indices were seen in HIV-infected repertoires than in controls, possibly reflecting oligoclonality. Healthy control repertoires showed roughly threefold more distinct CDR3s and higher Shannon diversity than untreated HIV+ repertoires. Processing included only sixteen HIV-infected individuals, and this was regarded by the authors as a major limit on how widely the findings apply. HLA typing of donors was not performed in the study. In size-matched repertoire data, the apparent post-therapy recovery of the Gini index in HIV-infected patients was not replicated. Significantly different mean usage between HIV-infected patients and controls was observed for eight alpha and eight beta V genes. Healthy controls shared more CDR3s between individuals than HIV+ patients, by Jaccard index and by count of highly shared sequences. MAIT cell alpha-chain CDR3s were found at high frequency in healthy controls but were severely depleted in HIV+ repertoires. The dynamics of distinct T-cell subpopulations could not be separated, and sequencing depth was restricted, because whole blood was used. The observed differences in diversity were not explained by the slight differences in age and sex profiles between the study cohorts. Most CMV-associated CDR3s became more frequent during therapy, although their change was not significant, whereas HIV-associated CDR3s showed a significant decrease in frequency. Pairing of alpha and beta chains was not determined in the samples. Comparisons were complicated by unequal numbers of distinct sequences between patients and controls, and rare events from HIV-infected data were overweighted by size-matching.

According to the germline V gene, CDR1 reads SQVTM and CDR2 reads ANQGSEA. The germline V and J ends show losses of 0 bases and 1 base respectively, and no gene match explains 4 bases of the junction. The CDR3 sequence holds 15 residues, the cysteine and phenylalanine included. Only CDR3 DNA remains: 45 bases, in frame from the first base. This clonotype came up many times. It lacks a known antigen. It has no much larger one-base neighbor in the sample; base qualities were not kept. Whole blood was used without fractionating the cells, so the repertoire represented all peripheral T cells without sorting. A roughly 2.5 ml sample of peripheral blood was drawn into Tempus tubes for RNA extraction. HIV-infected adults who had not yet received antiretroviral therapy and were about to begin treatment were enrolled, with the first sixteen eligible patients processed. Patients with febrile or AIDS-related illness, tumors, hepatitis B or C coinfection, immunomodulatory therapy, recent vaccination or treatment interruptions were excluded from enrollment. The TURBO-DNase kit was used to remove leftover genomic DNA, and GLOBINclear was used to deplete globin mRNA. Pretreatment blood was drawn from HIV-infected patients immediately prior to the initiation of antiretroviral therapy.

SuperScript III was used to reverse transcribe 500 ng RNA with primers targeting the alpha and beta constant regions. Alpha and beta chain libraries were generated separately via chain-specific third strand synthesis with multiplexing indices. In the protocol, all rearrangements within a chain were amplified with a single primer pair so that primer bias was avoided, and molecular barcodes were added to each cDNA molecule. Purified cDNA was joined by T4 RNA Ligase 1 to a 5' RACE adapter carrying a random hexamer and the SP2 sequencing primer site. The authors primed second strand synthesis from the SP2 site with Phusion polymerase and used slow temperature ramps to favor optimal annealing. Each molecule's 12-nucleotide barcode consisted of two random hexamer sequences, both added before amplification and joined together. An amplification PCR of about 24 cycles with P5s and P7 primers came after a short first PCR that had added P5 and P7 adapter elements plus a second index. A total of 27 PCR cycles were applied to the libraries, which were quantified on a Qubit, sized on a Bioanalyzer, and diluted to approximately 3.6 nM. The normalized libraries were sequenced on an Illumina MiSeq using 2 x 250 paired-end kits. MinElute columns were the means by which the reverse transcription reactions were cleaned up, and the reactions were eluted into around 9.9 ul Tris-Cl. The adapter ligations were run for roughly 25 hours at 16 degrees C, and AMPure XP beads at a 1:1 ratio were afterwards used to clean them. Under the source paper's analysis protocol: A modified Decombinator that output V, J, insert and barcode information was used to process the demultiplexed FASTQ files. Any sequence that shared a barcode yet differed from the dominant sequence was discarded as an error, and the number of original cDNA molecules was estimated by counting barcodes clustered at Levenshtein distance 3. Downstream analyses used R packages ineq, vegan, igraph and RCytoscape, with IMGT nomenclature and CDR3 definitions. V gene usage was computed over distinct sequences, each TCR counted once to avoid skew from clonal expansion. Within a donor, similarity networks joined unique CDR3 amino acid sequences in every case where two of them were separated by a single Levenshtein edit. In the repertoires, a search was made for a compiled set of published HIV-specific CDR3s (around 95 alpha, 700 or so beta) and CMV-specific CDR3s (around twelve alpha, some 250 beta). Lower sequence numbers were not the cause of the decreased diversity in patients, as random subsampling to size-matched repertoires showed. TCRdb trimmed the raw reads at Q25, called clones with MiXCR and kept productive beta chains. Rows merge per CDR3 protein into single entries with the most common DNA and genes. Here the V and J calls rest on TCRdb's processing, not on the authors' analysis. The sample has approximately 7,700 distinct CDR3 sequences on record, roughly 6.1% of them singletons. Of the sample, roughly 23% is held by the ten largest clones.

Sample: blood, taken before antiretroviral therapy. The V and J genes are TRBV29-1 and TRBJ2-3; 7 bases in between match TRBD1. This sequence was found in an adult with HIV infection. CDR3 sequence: CSVEDLGQGTDTQYF. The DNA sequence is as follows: TGCAGCGTTGAAGATCTAGGACAGGGCACAGATACGCAGTATTTT.